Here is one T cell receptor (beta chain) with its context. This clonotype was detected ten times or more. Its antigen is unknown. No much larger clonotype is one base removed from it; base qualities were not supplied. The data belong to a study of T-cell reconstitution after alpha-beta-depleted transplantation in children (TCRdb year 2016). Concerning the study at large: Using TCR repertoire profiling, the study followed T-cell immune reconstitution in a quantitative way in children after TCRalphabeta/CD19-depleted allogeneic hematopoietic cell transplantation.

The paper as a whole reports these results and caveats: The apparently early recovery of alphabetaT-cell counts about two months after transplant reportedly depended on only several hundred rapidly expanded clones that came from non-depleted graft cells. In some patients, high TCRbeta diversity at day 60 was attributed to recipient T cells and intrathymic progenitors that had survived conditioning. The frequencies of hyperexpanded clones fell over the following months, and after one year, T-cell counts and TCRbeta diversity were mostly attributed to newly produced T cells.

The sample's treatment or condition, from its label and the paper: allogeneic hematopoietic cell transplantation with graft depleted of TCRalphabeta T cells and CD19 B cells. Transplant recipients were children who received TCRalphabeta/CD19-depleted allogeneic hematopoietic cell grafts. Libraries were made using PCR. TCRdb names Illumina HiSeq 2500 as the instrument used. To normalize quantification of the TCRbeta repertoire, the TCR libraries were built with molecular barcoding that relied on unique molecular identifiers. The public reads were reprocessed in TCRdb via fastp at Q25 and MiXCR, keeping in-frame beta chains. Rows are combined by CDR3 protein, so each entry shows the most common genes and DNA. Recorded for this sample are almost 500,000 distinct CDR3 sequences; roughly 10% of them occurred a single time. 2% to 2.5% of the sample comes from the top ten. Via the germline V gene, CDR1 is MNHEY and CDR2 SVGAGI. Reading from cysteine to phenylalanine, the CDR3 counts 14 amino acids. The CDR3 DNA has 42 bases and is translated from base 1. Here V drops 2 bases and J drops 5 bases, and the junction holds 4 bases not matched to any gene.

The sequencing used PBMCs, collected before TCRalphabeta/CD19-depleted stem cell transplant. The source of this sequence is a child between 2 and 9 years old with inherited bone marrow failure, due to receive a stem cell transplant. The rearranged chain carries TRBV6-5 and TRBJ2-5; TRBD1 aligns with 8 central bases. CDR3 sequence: CASSYVRGRETQYF. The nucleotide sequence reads TGTGCCAGCAGTTACGTCAGGGGGCGGGAGACCCAGTACTTC.